The present T cell receptor (beta chain) was sequenced within a study of regulatory T cells in long-lasting Graves disease. Time point defined: newly diagnosed GD, antithyroid drugs for less than 3 months. Extracted PBMC RNA gave rise to the TCR library. Relying on iRepertoire HTBI primers and Arm-PCR of CDR3 regions, the team built TCR beta libraries. Each CDR3 protein gets one entry after TCRdb re-called the multiplex PCR reads with MiXCR. Counted here are about 500,000 distinct CDR3 sequences, around 12% occurring once; the ten biggest clones make up 8.9%. Germline CDR1 and CDR2: SGHAT and FQNNGV. J gave up 13 bases and V 5 bases, and 17 bases lay outside the gene matches. The CDR3 is made up of 15 amino acids. On this clonotype itself: What it recognizes is unknown. This clone may be a read error of a much larger clone one base away.

Overall study results and limits: Patients with persistent disease showed a bias toward TRBV28, TRBJ1-2 and TRBJ2-5. With a small sample size, accuracy may have been reduced.

A further study also used this sample, focusing on T cells in Graves' hyperthyroidism and ophthalmopathy. As that report states: RT-PCR in the first round (using the HTBI primer set) targeted the TCR CDR3. Blood also carried most thyroid clonotypes expanded above 0.001.

This clonotype was obtained from a woman aged 25 to 45 with Graves disease. Sequencing used peripheral blood mononuclear cells (PBMCs), obtained at new diagnosis, from a patient treated with antithyroid drugs. The rearrangement uses TRBV11-2 and TRBJ2-1; the match to TRBD2 covers 7 bases. The CDR3 sequence: CASSLTSALGETQFF. In nucleotides, the CDR3 is TGTGCCAGCAGCCTAACTAGCGCTCTGGGAGAGACCCAGTTCTTC.